The 10 T cell receptor beta chains listed next were all sequenced from one sample in a study of Tregs in tolerant kidney transplant recipients. Recipients received nonmyeloablative bone marrow transplants from related graft donors, with transient mixed chimerism. The method was immunoSEQ multiplex PCR; TCRdb's version includes in-frame clones alone and lacks a portion of them. The sample lists 50,000 or so clones; approximately 90% were seen once. Sequenced here: CD8+ T cells from blood (PBMCs), sampled 24 months after the transplant. These receptors were obtained from a human patient who received a combined kidney and bone marrow transplant. Some T cells may be graft donor cells.

The chain employs TRBV27 and TRBJ2-7; D unresolved. The V gene lost 2 bases and the J gene lost 9 bases, with 17 bases spanning the gap. The germline CDR1 and CDR2 sequences are MNHEY and SMNVEV (reference sequence). The CDR3 is 14 amino acids. The chain's CDR3 is CASSLRQAPHGQYF. CDR3 nucleotide sequence: TGTGCCAGCAGTTTAAGGCAGGCGCCCCACGGGCAGTACTTC.

The chain couples TRBV2 to TRBJ2-7; TRBD2 aligns across 10 bases. J lost 2 bases, V lost 5 bases, and 6 bases had no gene match. Germline V gene data show CDR1 as SNHLY and CDR2 as FYNNEI. The CDR3 has 15 residues. CDR3 nucleotide sequence: TGTGCCAGCAGTACACCGGGACTAGCGACCTACGAGCAGTACTTC. It encodes CASSTPGLATYEQYF.

The chain combines TRBV9 with TRBJ2-3; 11 bases align to TRBD2. This CDR3 is built from 19 residues. Germline lookup yields CDR1 SGDLS and CDR2 YYNGEE. The V segment lost 0 bases and the J segment 4 bases; nucleotides outside the gene matches: 13. CDR3 coding DNA: TGTGCCAGCAGCGTAGCTGGCGGACTAGCGGGTGATCGTGCAGATACGCAGTATTTT. The encoded protein is CASSVAGGLAGDRADTQYF.

Details on this clone: Mismatch with germline at one junction end may stem from a read error. The chain couples TRBV2 to TRBJ2-1, with TRBD1 as a possible D gene (6 bases). The CDR3 is 16 amino acids. From germline, CDR1 is SNHLY and CDR2 FYNNEI. The CDR3 coding sequence is TGTGCCAGCAGGGGGGCACTTGGCGGGTTGTACAATGAGCAGCTCTTC. Encoded protein: CASRGALGGLYNEQLF.

This chain uses TRBV4-2 with TRBJ1-4, with 7 positions matching TRBD1. Germline V gene data show CDR1 as LGHNA and CDR2 as YNFKEQ. This CDR3 contains 16 residues. V dropped 0 bases and J dropped 0; count of bases not matched to a gene: 1. CDR3 DNA: TGTGCCAGCAGCCAAGAGGGGACAGCAACTAATGAAAAACTGTTTTTT. This translates into CASSQEGTATNEKLFF.

The chain joins TRBV18 to TRBJ2-7; the match to TRBD2 covers 7 bases. The CDR3 is 13 amino acids. CDR1 and CDR2 from the germline V gene are KGHSH and LQKENI. V trimming: 3 bases; J trimming: 7 bases; junction bases outside the gene matches: 6. CDR3 in DNA: TGTGCCAGCTCACCTCGATACGGGAGGGAGCAGTACTTC. Encoded protein: CASSPRYGREQYF.

This rearrangement joins TRBV5-1 to TRBJ2-7; tentatively, D is TRBD1 (6 bases). There are 15 residues in the CDR3. The germline V gene encodes CDR1 SGHRS and CDR2 YFSETQ. Trimming cost V 2 bases and J 2 bases, with 14 bases left between them. CDR3 loop: CASSLNRQVPYEQYF. The CDR3 nucleotides read TGCGCCAGCAGCTTAAACCGACAGGTACCCTACGAGCAGTACTTC.

The V and J genes are TRBV27 and TRBJ2-1; TRBD2 aligns across 12 bases. The CDR3 sequence is 14 residues long. The germline V gene has CDR1 MNHEY and CDR2 SMNVEV (reference sequence). J was trimmed by 7 bases and V by 6 bases; bases with no gene match: 4. As DNA, the CDR3 is TGTGCCAGCAGCATTACTAGCGGGAGGAATGAGCAGTTCTTC. Amino acids: CASSITSGRNEQFF.

The chain employs TRBV28 and TRBJ1-1, with a possible D match to TRBD1 (5 bases). The CDR3 runs 15 residues. Trimming stripped 4 bases from V and 0 bases from J, with 12 bases between. In germline, CDR1 is MDHEN, CDR2 SYDVKM. CDR3: CASSYSRTLNTEAFF. CDR3 coding DNA: TGTGCCAGCAGTTACTCGCGGACACTGAACACTGAAGCTTTCTTT.

V and J are TRBV7-8 and TRBJ1-2; TRBD1 matches at 8 bases. The CDR3 has 16 amino acids. Germline values: CDR1 SGHVS, CDR2 FQNEAQ. The V segment lost 2 bases and the J segment 3 bases; nucleotides outside the gene matches: 8. The CDR3 DNA reads as TGTGCCAGCAGCTTACCCTCGGACAGGGTGGACTATGGCTACACCTTC. Its translation is CASSLPSDRVDYGYTF.